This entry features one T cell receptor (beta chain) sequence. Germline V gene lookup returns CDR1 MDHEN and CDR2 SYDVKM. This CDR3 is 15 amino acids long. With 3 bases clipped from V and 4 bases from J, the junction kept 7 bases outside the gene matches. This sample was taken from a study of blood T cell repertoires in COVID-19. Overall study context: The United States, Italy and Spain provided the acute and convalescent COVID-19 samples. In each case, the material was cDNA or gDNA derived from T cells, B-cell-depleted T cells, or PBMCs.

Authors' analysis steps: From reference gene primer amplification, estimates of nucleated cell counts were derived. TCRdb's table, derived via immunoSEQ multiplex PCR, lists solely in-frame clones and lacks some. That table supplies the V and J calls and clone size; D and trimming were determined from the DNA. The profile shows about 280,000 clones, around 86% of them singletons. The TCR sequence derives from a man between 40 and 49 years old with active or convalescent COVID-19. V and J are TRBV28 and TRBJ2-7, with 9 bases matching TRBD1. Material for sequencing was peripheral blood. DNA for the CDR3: TGTGCCAGCAGTTTTCGGGACAGGGTGGATTACGAGCAGTACTTC. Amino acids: CASSFRDRVDYEQYF.